The 24 T cell receptor beta chains reported below all come from one sample, sequenced in a study of blood T cell repertoires in COVID-19. Sequencing used immunoSEQ multiplex PCR; TCRdb keeps in-frame clones, though not all of them. The data contain over 120,000 clones, roughly four fifths of them singletons. Sequenced sample: peripheral blood. Receptor source: a woman in her forties or fifties with active or convalescent COVID-19.

The CDR3 region has the DNA TGTGCCAGCAGTGGACAGTACGACTCCTACGAGCAGTACTTC. This codes for CASSGQYDSYEQYF. V and J are TRBV2 and TRBJ2-7, with D possibly being TRBD1 (5 bases). Germline V gives CDR1 SNHLY, CDR2 FYNNEI. The V gene lost 4 bases and the J gene lost 0 bases, with 10 bases spanning the gap. The length of the CDR3 is 14 residues. The full variable domain, in which reference TRBV2 and TRBJ2-7 provide the parts outside the CDR3, is EPEVTQTPSHQVTQMGQEVILRCVPISNHLYFYWYRQILGQKVEFLVSFYNNEISEKSEIFDDQFSVERPDGSNFTLKIRSTKLEDSAMYFCASSGQYDSYEQYFGPGTRLTVT.

This chain connects TRBV9 to TRBJ1-1; D is possibly TRBD1 (5 bases). From germline, CDR1 is SGDLS and CDR2 YYNGEE. Trimming removed 0 bases from V and 3 bases from J, with 9 bases in between. The CDR3 is made up of 14 amino acids. CDR3 residues: CASSVEGRDTEAFF. In nucleotides, the CDR3 is TGTGCCAGCAGCGTAGAAGGCAGGGACACTGAAGCTTTCTTT.

This clone has just one count. The CDR3 here is CASSYSNPGSNYGYTF. The CDR3 DNA is TGTGCCAGCAGTTACTCGAACCCGGGGAGCAACTATGGCTACACCTTC. The J gene is TRBJ1-2, the V gene TRBV6-5; D unclear. The germline CDR1 and CDR2 sequences are MNHEY and SVGAGI. The CDR3 spans 16 residues. V was cut by 0 bases and J by 2 bases, with 13 bases left in between.

V gene TRBV6-2 or TRBV6-3 combines with J gene TRBJ2-3, with 8 bases fitting TRBD2. The CDR3 spans 16 residues. From germline, CDR1 is MNHEY and CDR2 SVGEGT. The junction had 6 bases not matched to a gene; V was cut back by 4 bases and J by 0 bases. The CDR3 nucleotides read TGTGCCAGCAGTTCGTATGGACTAGCTAGCACAGATACGCAGTATTTT. Protein product: CASSSYGLASTDTQYF.

V usage is TRBV7-6 and J usage is TRBJ2-2; 7 bases line up with TRBD1. The CDR3 covers 16 residues. The germline V gene encodes CDR1 SGHVS and CDR2 FNYEAQ. The V segment lost 5 bases and the J segment 6 bases; nucleotides outside the gene matches: 12. The CDR3 loop reads CASSKLGQKAPGELFF. The CDR3 bases are TGTGCCAGCAGCAAACTGGGACAGAAGGCCCCCGGGGAGCTGTTTTTT.

The rearrangement joins TRBV7-9 to TRBJ1-3; 8 bases match TRBD1. Germline lookup yields CDR1 SEHNR and CDR2 FQNEAQ (reference sequence). This CDR3 has 14 amino acids. J was trimmed by 2 bases and V by 7 bases; bases with no gene match: 4. The CDR3 here is CASTEQGAGNTIYF. For the CDR3, the DNA is TGTGCCAGCACCGAACAGGGGGCTGGAAACACCATATATTTT.

This chain connects TRBV9 to TRBJ2-1; the match to TRBD2 covers 13 bases. The CDR3 is 18 residues long. In germline, CDR1 is SGDLS, CDR2 YYNGEE. Trimming at V came to 4 bases and at J to 8 bases, leaving 15 bases not matched to a gene. CDR3 sequence reads: CASSPSFRRLAGGHEQFF. CDR3 bases: TGTGCCAGCAGCCCCTCCTTCCGCCGACTAGCGGGAGGTCATGAGCAGTTCTTC.

The rearrangement links TRBV11-3 to TRBJ2-1; a weak D match, TRBD1 (6 bases). The germline V gene has CDR1 SGHNT and CDR2 YENEEA. The CDR3 loop spans 13 amino acids. The V end was cut by 2 bases, the J end by 6 bases, with 8 bases between. CDR3 in amino acids: CASSLNRANEQFF. Written as DNA, the CDR3 is TGTGCCAGCAGCTTAAACAGGGCCAATGAGCAGTTCTTC.

The chain employs TRBV11-2 and TRBJ1-1; no reliable D call. This CDR3 is built from 15 residues. The V gene lost 3 bases and the J gene lost 4 bases, with 15 bases spanning the gap. Germline V gives CDR1 SGHAT, CDR2 FQNNGV. The CDR3 here is CASSFMGRAGTEAFF. DNA of the CDR3: TGTGCCAGCAGCTTTATGGGGAGGGCTGGCACTGAAGCTTTCTTT.

There are many counts of this clone. The rearrangement joins TRBV7-2 to TRBJ1-2; 8 bases agree with TRBD1. With 1 base clipped from V and 8 bases from J, the junction kept 6 bases outside the gene matches. Looked up from germline, CDR1 is SGHTA and CDR2 is FQGNSA. CDR3 size: 14 residues. The CDR3: CASSLVSGGLGYTF. The CDR3 nucleotides read TGTGCCAGCAGCTTAGTTTCAGGGGGCTTGGGCTACACCTTC.

This chain joins TRBV23-1 and TRBJ2-3, with D possibly being TRBD2 (7 bases). TRBV23-1 falls under the ORF class, with uncertain function. The germline V and J ends were trimmed by 8 bases and 2 bases, with 17 bases remaining between them. CDR3 length: 15 amino acids. CDR3 coding DNA: TGCGCCAGCCTCGGCGAGGGGGGGGCCACAGATACGCAGTATTTT. Translated, it gives CASLGEGGATDTQYF.

The rearrangement links TRBV11-1 to TRBJ2-1, with D maybe TRBD2 (5 bases). The CDR3 sequence is 15 residues long. The V gene's germline CDR1 is SGHAT and CDR2 FQDESV (reference sequence). V was shortened by 4 bases and J by 0 bases, with 10 bases between the two germline ends. CDR3 residues: CASSSGYISYNEQFF. CDR3 sequence (DNA): TGTGCCAGCAGCTCGGGGTATATCTCCTACAATGAGCAGTTCTTC.

V and J are TRBV2 and TRBJ2-3; 7 bases fit TRBD2. CDR3 length: 15 residues. The germline V gene encodes CDR1 SNHLY and CDR2 FYNNEI. The ends lost 6 bases at V and 0 bases at J; junction bases unmatched: 6. In DNA, the CDR3 is TGTGCCAGCAGCCGGGACTATTCTAGCACAGATACGCAGTATTTT. Its translation: CASSRDYSSTDTQYF.

The chain combines TRBV6-2 or TRBV6-3 with TRBJ2-1; tentatively, D is TRBD2 (5 bases). From germline, CDR1 is MNHEY and CDR2 SVGEGT. V lost 6 bases and J 6 bases, leaving 18 bases between the germline ends. The CDR3 has 15 residues. The CDR3, as DNA: TGTGCCAGCAGCCGGGGAATGTTTGAGGGCAATGAGCAGTTCTTC. This codes for CASSRGMFEGNEQFF.

The chain has TRBV11-2 and TRBJ2-7; a weak D match, TRBD1 (7 bases). Germline V gene data show CDR1 as SGHAT and CDR2 as FQNNGV. Trimming cost V 5 bases and J 4 bases, with 9 bases left between them. This CDR3 spans 12 amino acids. This chain's CDR3 is CASSQGGYEQYF. CDR3 nucleotides: TGTGCCAGCAGCCAGGGGGGATACGAGCAGTACTTC.

This sequence joins TRBV4-2 and TRBJ2-7; D is unclear. CDR1 and CDR2 from the germline V gene are LGHNA and YNFKEQ. There are 13 residues in the CDR3. Trimming removed 0 bases from V and 3 bases from J, with 6 bases in between. The CDR3 spells CASSQDGSYEQYF. The CDR3 region has the DNA TGTGCCAGCAGCCAAGATGGTAGCTACGAGCAGTACTTC.

The rearrangement uses TRBV6-2 or TRBV6-3 and TRBJ1-6, with 8 bases aligning to TRBD1. The CDR3 totals 14 residues. CDR1 and CDR2 from the germline V gene are MNHEY and SVGEGT. With 3 bases clipped from V and 10 bases from J, the junction kept 5 bases outside the gene matches. The CDR3 DNA reads TGTGCCAGCAGTTATCGGACAGGGAGATCACCCCTCCACTTT. This sequence encodes CASSYRTGRSPLHF.

The V call is TRBV19, the J call TRBJ2-1, with 11 nucleotides matching TRBD2. The germline V gene encodes CDR1 LNHDA and CDR2 SQIVND (reference sequence). CDR3 length: 18 residues. Losses at the gene ends were 3 bases for V and 6 bases for J; bases not matched to a gene: 13. The CDR3 nucleotides are TGTGCCAGTAGTATGGGGGTGCTAGCGGGAGGACGGCGCAATGAGCAGTTCTTC. Protein product: CASSMGVLAGGRRNEQFF. The complete variable domain, with remaining parts taken from reference TRBV19 and TRBJ2-1, reads DGGITQSPKYLFRKEGQNVTLSCEQNLNHDAMYWYRQDPGQGLRLIYYSQIVNDFQKGDIAEGYSVSREKKESFPLTVTSAQKNPTAFYLCASSMGVLAGGRRNEQFFGPGTRLTVL.

The V gene is TRBV15, the J gene TRBJ1-1; 7 bases agree with TRBD1. The V segment lost 6 bases and the J segment 0 bases; nucleotides outside the gene matches: 4. CDR3 size: 14 residues. Germline V gene lookup returns CDR1 LNHNV and CDR2 YYDKDF (reference sequence). This CDR3 is CATRRGQMNTEAFF. CDR3 DNA sequence: TGTGCCACCAGGAGGGGACAGATGAACACTGAAGCTTTCTTT.

This clone was recorded once. The V call is TRBV7-8, the J call TRBJ1-1; the match to TRBD1 covers 7 bases. CDR1 and CDR2 from the germline V gene are SGHVS and FQNEAQ. With 5 bases clipped from V and 5 bases from J, the junction kept 8 bases outside the gene matches. The CDR3 contains 14 residues. The CDR3 is CASSTWTGGTEAFF. DNA for the CDR3: TGTGCCAGCAGCACATGGACAGGTGGGACTGAAGCTTTCTTT. The variable domain in full, with the rest retrieved from reference TRBV7-8 and TRBJ1-1, is GAGVSQSPRYKVAKRGQDVALRCDPISGHVSLFWYQQALGQGPEFLTYFQNEAQLDKSGLPSDRFFAERPEGSVSTLKIQRTQQEDSAVYLCASSTWTGGTEAFFGQGTRLTVV.

This sequence joins TRBV3-1 (or the pseudogene TRBV3-2) and TRBJ2-5; weak D call: TRBD1 (5 bases). Trimming took 3 bases from V and 2 from J, leaving 7 bases between them. Germline V gene lookup returns CDR1 LGHDT and CDR2 YNNKEL (reference sequence). This CDR3 is built from 13 residues. The CDR3 coding sequence is TGTGCCAGCAGCCAGGGGCCACAAGAGACCCAGTACTTC. This codes for CASSQGPQETQYF.

The V and J genes are TRBV4-1 and TRBJ2-5; tentative D call: TRBD1 (5 bases). Germline lookup yields CDR1 MGHRA and CDR2 YSYEKL. V was clipped by 2 bases and J by 2 bases, with 9 bases between them. This CDR3 has 14 amino acids. The CDR3 DNA follows: TGCGCCAGCAGCCAAACGCAGGGACAAGAGACCCAGTACTTC. Its translation: CASSQTQGQETQYF.

This chain connects TRBV9 to TRBJ2-7, with TRBD2 identical over 8 bases. V shed 0 bases and J 2 bases; nucleotides not matched to a gene: 4. This CDR3 has 15 residues. CDR1 SGDLS and CDR2 YYNGEE come from the germline V gene. The CDR3 DNA follows: TGTGCCAGCAGCGTAGATTTCGGGGGGGCCTACGAGCAGTACTTC. Its protein is CASSVDFGGAYEQYF.

The CDR3 spells CASSGSGGRPGELFF. In DNA, the CDR3 is TGTGCCAGCAGCGGTAGCGGGGGGCGTCCCGGGGAGCTGTTTTTT. V usage is TRBV9 and J usage is TRBJ2-2, with 10 bases that match TRBD2. Germline loops: CDR1 SGDLS, CDR2 YYNGEE. Trimming removed 3 bases from V and 6 bases from J; junction bases left unmatched: 5. CDR3 length: 15 amino acids.